These T cell receptor beta chains were read from a single sample in a study of identical twins. TCRdb re-derived calls from the 5' RACE reads in MiXCR, one entry per CDR3 protein. The data show about 730,000 distinct CDR3 sequences, with approximately 21% seen just once and 4% to 5.5% held by the top ten. The same sample was also used in a study of T cells expressing NK-cell markers.

Material: PBMCs. The receptors originated from a woman between 18 and 29 years old in good health. CDR3s include the opening cysteine and the closing phenylalanine or tryptophan. A D gene is named only where the DNA matches it firmly. The size entry is marked missing in some rows and otherwise reads once, few, many or a size class.

clone_size,d_call,v_call,j_call,cdr3_nt,cdr3_aa
.,.,TRBV20-1,TRBJ2-7,TGCAGTGCTAGAAGCAGTTTCTCCTACGAGCAGTACTTC,CSARSSFSYEQYF
.,.,TRBV6-5,TRBJ2-3,TGTGCCAGCAGTAACCCCGCCCAGGGAGGCACGCAGTATTTT,CASSNPAQGGTQYF
many,.,TRBV6-5,TRBJ2-7,TGTGCCAGCAGTTATGGGACGGGAACCTACGAGCAGTACTTC,CASSYGTGTYEQYF
few,TRBD2,TRBV10-3,TRBJ2-3,TGTGCCATCAGTTTTGGGAGCGGGGGGGCGAGCACAGATACGCAGTATTTT,CAISFGSGGASTDTQYF
.,TRBD1,TRBV10-3,TRBJ1-1,TGTGCCATCAGTGCGGACAGGATGAACACTGAAGCTTTCTTT,CAISADRMNTEAFF
.,.,TRBV6-1,TRBJ1-2,TGTGCCAGCAGCCTCAATAGGCAAGGAGGCTATGGCTACACCTTC,CASSLNRQGGYGYTF
.,.,TRBV7-3,TRBJ2-1,TGTGCCAGCAGCCCCGTAGGCCGCGGGGATGAGCAGTTCTTC,CASSPVGRGDEQFF
.,TRBD1,TRBV7-9,TRBJ1-1,TGTGCCAGCAGCTGGGACAGCGATGATGAAGCTTTCTTT,CASSWDSDDEAFF
many,.,TRBV6-2/TRBV6-3,TRBJ1-1,TGTGCCAGCAGTTACCAAAGAAACACTGAAGCTTTCTTT,CASSYQRNTEAFF
.,.,TRBV27,TRBJ2-1,TGTGCCAGCAGTTTATCGACTCCAATCTCCTACAATGAGCAGTTCTTC,CASSLSTPISYNEQFF
few,.,TRBV5-6,TRBJ1-6,TGTGCCAGCAGCTTTCTTCAGGGCAGTTCACCCCTCCACTTT,CASSFLQGSSPLHF
few,TRBD2,TRBV4-3,TRBJ2-1,TGCGCCAGCAGCCAAGATAGAAGCGGGACCTACAATGAGCAGTTCTTC,CASSQDRSGTYNEQFF
many,TRBD2,TRBV2,TRBJ2-1,TGTGCCAGCAGTCGGCGGGAGTCTGGCAATGAGCAGTTCTTC,CASSRRESGNEQFF
few,TRBD1,TRBV9,TRBJ2-1,TGTGCCAGCAGCGTAGCGTGGGACAGATTCTATGAGCAGTTCTTC,CASSVAWDRFYEQFF
.,.,TRBV12-3/TRBV12-4,TRBJ2-2,TGTGCCAGCAGTTTCCCGCACACCGGGGAGCTGTTTTTT,CASSFPHTGELFF
once,.,TRBV7-9,TRBJ1-2,TGTGCCAGCAGCTTAGCGAACACGGTGGACTATGGCTACACCTTC,CASSLANTVDYGYTF
few,.,TRBV29-1,TRBJ1-3,TGCAGCGTTGGGGGGGCAATAGGAAACACCATATATTTT,CSVGGAIGNTIYF
.,TRBD1,TRBV20-1,TRBJ1-2,TGCAGTGCCCAACGGACAGGGGGGGACTATGGCTACACCTTC,CSAQRTGGDYGYTF
.,TRBD2,TRBV5-1,TRBJ2-1,TGCGCCAGCAGGGCCAGCGGGGACTCCTACAATGAGCAGTTCTTC,CASRASGDSYNEQFF
.,TRBD1,TRBV12-3/TRBV12-4,TRBJ2-2,TGTGCCAGCAGTTACAGGGGTTCGGGGGAGCTGTTTTTT,CASSYRGSGELFF
.,.,TRBV7-9,TRBJ2-5,TGTGCCACCCAGTATGGAGAGACCCAGTACTTC,CATQYGETQYF
many,.,TRBV28,TRBJ1-2,TGTGCCAGCAGTCCGAGACAGCTCCCTCTCTATGGCTACACCTTC,CASSPRQLPLYGYTF
many,.,TRBV29-1,TRBJ1-1,TGCAGCGCCTGGTGGGCAGGTACTGAAGCTTTCTTT,CSAWWAGTEAFF
few,.,TRBV5-1,TRBJ2-2,TGCGCCAGCATTTTGAACGGGGAGCTGTTTTTT,CASILNGELFF
few,TRBD2,TRBV10-2,TRBJ2-1,TGCGCCAGCAATATAGCGGGAGACCCCAATGAGCAGTTCTTC,CASNIAGDPNEQFF
.,TRBD1,TRBV19,TRBJ2-5,TGTGCCAGTAGCATCCGGGACAGCCAAGAGACCCAGTACTTC,CASSIRDSQETQYF
few,TRBD2,TRBV20-1,TRBJ2-1,TGCAGTGCTAGGTCCCGGGAGGAATACAATGAGCAGTTCTTC,CSARSREEYNEQFF
few,.,TRBV20-1,TRBJ2-5,TGCAGTGCTACGGACAGATATCAAGAGACCCAGTACTTC,CSATDRYQETQYF
once,TRBD2,TRBV4-2,TRBJ2-1,TGTGCCAGCAGCCAATGGGGACTAGCGGGTGGTTACAATGAGCAGTTCTTC,CASSQWGLAGGYNEQFF
.,.,TRBV7-2,TRBJ1-4,TGTGCCAGCAGCTTAGATGGAAGAGTTAATGAAAAACTGTTTTTT,CASSLDGRVNEKLFF
few,.,TRBV7-2,TRBJ2-2,TGTGCCAGCAGCTCGACTGTCGCACCGAACACCGGGGAGCTGTTTTTT,CASSSTVAPNTGELFF
.,TRBD2,TRBV24-1,TRBJ2-1,TGTGCCACCCAGGCAGGCCAGGCTAGCGGGAGGAATGAGCAGTTCTTC,CATQAGQASGRNEQFF
few,.,TRBV5-5,TRBJ1-1,TGTGCCAGCAGCTCAAGGACAGATGAAGCTTTCTTT,CASSSRTDEAFF
many,.,TRBV7-9,TRBJ2-5,TGTGCCAGCAGCTTTACCGGGACTCGACAAGAGACCCAGTACTTC,CASSFTGTRQETQYF
.,.,TRBV23-1,TRBJ2-3,TGCGCCAGCAGTCAAAGTCTCAGGGAAGGGAAAGATACGCAGTATTTT,CASSQSLREGKDTQYF
few,TRBD2,TRBV12-3/TRBV12-4,TRBJ2-1,TGTGCCAGCAGCCCCGGGAGGGTCAGCAATGAGCAGTTCTTC,CASSPGRVSNEQFF
few,.,TRBV6-1,TRBJ2-6,TGTGCCAGCACCGTGACTGGCTCTGGGGCCAACGTCCTGACTTTC,CASTVTGSGANVLTF
.,TRBD1,TRBV7-3,TRBJ2-1,TGTGCCAGCAGCTTAACGTTAGGACAGGGGGCTGAGCAGTTCTTC,CASSLTLGQGAEQFF